This T cell receptor (beta chain) was obtained from a study of T cell repertoires in cytomegalovirus infection. Study-wide context: It was recently identified HLA-C-restricted and well-studied HLA-B-restricted CMV epitopes that the study used. Public signatures in TCR beta pointed to CMV infection and matching HLA type. Study-wide points: Clonotypes of TCR beta that were HLA-C-restricted and CMV-specific dominated the ex vivo response. Carriers of CMV plus the relevant HLA were identified by cumulative public TCR beta family frequency.

V lost 2 bases and J lost 2, with 13 bases in between. The CDR3 covers 15 residues. Germline V CDR1 and CDR2: MNHEY, SVGEGT. TCRdb re-called the reads with MiXCR, one entry per CDR3 protein. This repertoire shows some 920,000 distinct CDR3 sequences, about 33% found once; its top ten account for under 15%. Only a few counts were recorded for this clonotype. Its antigen is still unknown. The sequence came from a human donor in good health (CMV status not recorded). Some clones in this sample may be carry-over from other donors' samples. The chain combines TRBV6-2 or TRBV6-3 with TRBJ2-7; a weak D match, TRBD2 (6 bases). The material was cultured CD8+ T cells from PBMCs, obtained from culture after CMV antigen stimulation. CDR3: CASSYTPDYTYEQYF. For the CDR3, the DNA is TGTGCCAGCAGTTACACACCGGACTATACCTACGAGCAGTACTTC.